This T cell receptor beta chain was obtained from a study of early T cells in non-severe SARS-CoV-2 infection. Unique molecular identifiers were affixed to single, distinct cDNA molecules. TCRdb re-called the 5' RACE reads with MiXCR, one entry per CDR3 protein. The sample lists roughly 75,000 distinct CDR3 sequences; 10% to 15% were seen once. Concerning this clonotype itself: The CDR3 does not close with the conserved phenylalanine or tryptophan, likely indicating a read error. It is unclear where the CDR3 begins or ends on the DNA, so no DNA is shown, and the CDR3 is as TCRdb lists it.

Germline V gene lookup returns CDR1 MNHEY and CDR2 SMNVEV (reference sequence). The CDR3 is 8 amino acids long, termini counted. Sample: whole blood. The sequence was obtained from an adult who was a healthcare worker with PCR-confirmed SARS-CoV-2 infection or an uninfected control (not recorded which). The chain is built from TRBV27 and TRBJ2-2. This CDR3 reads CASSSGLL.